Each of the 7 T cell receptor beta chains below was sequenced from the same sample in a study of cytomegalovirus exposure and HLA in healthy donors. Primers included in the PCR were 60 Vbeta and 13 Jbeta primers. Measured with immunoSEQ multiplex PCR; TCRdb has only the in-frame clones, and not every one. Of over 85,000 clones listed, under 9% were seen once; the top ten hold 2.3%. The source material was PBMCs. The receptors originated from a man in his fifties or sixties in good health and CMV-seronegative.

This rearrangement joins TRBV28 to TRBJ2-1, with TRBD2 matching over 7 bases. V lost 1 base to trimming and J lost 3 bases; unmatched junction nucleotides: 6. The CDR3 has 16 amino acids. The germline V gene encodes CDR1 MDHEN and CDR2 SYDVKM. CDR3 coding DNA: TGTGCCAGCAGTTTATATTCTAGCGGTAGCTACAATGAGCAGTTCTTC. Residues: CASSLYSSGSYNEQFF. Using reference TRBV28 and TRBJ2-1 for the parts outside the CDR3, the full variable domain is DVKVTQSSRYLVKRTGEKVFLECVQDMDHENMFWYRQDPGLGLRLIYFSYDVKMKEKGDIPEGYSVSREKKERFSLILESASTNQTSMYLCASSLYSSGSYNEQFFGPGTRLTVL.

This chain joins TRBV19 and TRBJ1-1; 8 bases agree with TRBD1. V lost 4 bases to trimming and J lost 1 base; unmatched junction nucleotides: 2. Germline V CDR1 and CDR2: LNHDA, SQIVND (reference sequence). CDR3 size: 14 residues. The CDR3 region is CASSNGQGNTEAFF. The CDR3 bases are TGTGCCAGTAGTAACGGACAGGGGAACACTGAAGCTTTCTTT.

J is TRBJ2-6 and V is TRBV6-1; D is unresolved. The CDR3 runs to 16 residues. Germline assignment: CDR1 MNHNS and CDR2 SASEGT. Trimming took 3 bases from V and 0 from J, leaving 9 bases between them. This CDR3 is CASSEKPGSGANVLTF. In DNA, the CDR3 is TGTGCCAGCAGTGAGAAGCCCGGCTCTGGGGCCAACGTCCTGACTTTC.

The chain links TRBV7-2 to TRBJ1-3; TRBD1 aligns across 8 bases. Germline CDR1 is SGHTA and CDR2 is FQGNSA. This CDR3 comprises 15 residues. With V trimmed by 4 bases and J by 1 base, 3 bases remained unmatched. This CDR3 is CASSSRTGSGNTIYF. In DNA, the CDR3 is TGTGCCAGCAGCTCGAGGACAGGGTCTGGAAACACCATATATTTT. Combining the CDR3 with reference TRBV7-2 and TRBJ1-3 gives the whole variable domain GAGVSQSPSNKVTEKGKDVELRCDPISGHTALYWYRQSLGQGLEFLIYFQGNSAPDKSGLPSDRFSAERTGGSVSTLTIQRTQQEDSAVYLCASSSRTGSGNTIYFGEGSWLTVV.

This clone appeared a few times. The gene calls are TRBV6-1 and TRBJ2-5, with a possible D match to TRBD1 (6 bases). The V gene's germline CDR1 is MNHNS and CDR2 SASEGT. CDR3 length equals 15 residues. V gave up 5 bases and J gave up 2 bases, with 15 bases separating them. The CDR3 sequence: CASSFLRDIQETQYF. The CDR3 bases are TGTGCCAGCAGTTTCCTAAGGGACATTCAAGAGACCCAGTACTTC.

This clone was detected a few times. The rearrangement links TRBV6-1 to TRBJ2-7; 10 positions agree with TRBD2. Trimming took 6 bases from V and 4 from J; bases not matched to a gene: 3. The CDR3 has 13 residues. Germline assignment: CDR1 MNHNS and CDR2 SASEGT. The CDR3 coding sequence is TGTGCCAGCAGCCGGACTAGCGGTTACGAGCAGTACTTC. This codes for CASSRTSGYEQYF.

This clone was seen repeatedly, ten times or more. The rearrangement links TRBV5-4 to TRBJ2-1; D gene ambiguous. V lost 2 bases and J lost 3, with 6 bases in between. Germline V gene data show CDR1 as SGHNT and CDR2 as YYREEE (reference sequence). The CDR3 contains 13 residues. As DNA, the CDR3 is TGTGCCAGCAGCTTACCCGGCTACAATGAGCAGTTCTTC. Residues: CASSLPGYNEQFF.